This TCR beta chain was recorded in a study of cytomegalovirus exposure and HLA in healthy donors. The V gene end was trimmed by 2 bases and the J gene end by 1 base; junction bases not matched to a gene: 4. Germline CDR1 MDHEN, CDR2 SYDVKM. The CDR3 sequence is 15 residues long. Amplification used 60 Vbeta primers and 13 Jbeta primers. Measured with immunoSEQ multiplex PCR; TCRdb has only the in-frame clones, and not every one. The repertoire consists of around 92,000 clones, with approximately 82% occurring once and the leading ten covering more than 3%. Overall study results and limits: As a later analysis revealed, the rate of TCR association differed by HLA locus, with DRB1 most and HLA-C fewest.

The sample holds a few counts of this clone. Its target is not known. V and J are TRBV28 and TRBJ2-5; 7 positions match TRBD2. This receptor was identified in a female donor in good health and CMV-seropositive. Sequencing was carried out using PBMCs. The CDR3 here is CASSLPLAVQETQYF. The CDR3 bases are TGTGCCAGCAGTTTACCTCTAGCGGTCCAAGAGACCCAGTACTTC.